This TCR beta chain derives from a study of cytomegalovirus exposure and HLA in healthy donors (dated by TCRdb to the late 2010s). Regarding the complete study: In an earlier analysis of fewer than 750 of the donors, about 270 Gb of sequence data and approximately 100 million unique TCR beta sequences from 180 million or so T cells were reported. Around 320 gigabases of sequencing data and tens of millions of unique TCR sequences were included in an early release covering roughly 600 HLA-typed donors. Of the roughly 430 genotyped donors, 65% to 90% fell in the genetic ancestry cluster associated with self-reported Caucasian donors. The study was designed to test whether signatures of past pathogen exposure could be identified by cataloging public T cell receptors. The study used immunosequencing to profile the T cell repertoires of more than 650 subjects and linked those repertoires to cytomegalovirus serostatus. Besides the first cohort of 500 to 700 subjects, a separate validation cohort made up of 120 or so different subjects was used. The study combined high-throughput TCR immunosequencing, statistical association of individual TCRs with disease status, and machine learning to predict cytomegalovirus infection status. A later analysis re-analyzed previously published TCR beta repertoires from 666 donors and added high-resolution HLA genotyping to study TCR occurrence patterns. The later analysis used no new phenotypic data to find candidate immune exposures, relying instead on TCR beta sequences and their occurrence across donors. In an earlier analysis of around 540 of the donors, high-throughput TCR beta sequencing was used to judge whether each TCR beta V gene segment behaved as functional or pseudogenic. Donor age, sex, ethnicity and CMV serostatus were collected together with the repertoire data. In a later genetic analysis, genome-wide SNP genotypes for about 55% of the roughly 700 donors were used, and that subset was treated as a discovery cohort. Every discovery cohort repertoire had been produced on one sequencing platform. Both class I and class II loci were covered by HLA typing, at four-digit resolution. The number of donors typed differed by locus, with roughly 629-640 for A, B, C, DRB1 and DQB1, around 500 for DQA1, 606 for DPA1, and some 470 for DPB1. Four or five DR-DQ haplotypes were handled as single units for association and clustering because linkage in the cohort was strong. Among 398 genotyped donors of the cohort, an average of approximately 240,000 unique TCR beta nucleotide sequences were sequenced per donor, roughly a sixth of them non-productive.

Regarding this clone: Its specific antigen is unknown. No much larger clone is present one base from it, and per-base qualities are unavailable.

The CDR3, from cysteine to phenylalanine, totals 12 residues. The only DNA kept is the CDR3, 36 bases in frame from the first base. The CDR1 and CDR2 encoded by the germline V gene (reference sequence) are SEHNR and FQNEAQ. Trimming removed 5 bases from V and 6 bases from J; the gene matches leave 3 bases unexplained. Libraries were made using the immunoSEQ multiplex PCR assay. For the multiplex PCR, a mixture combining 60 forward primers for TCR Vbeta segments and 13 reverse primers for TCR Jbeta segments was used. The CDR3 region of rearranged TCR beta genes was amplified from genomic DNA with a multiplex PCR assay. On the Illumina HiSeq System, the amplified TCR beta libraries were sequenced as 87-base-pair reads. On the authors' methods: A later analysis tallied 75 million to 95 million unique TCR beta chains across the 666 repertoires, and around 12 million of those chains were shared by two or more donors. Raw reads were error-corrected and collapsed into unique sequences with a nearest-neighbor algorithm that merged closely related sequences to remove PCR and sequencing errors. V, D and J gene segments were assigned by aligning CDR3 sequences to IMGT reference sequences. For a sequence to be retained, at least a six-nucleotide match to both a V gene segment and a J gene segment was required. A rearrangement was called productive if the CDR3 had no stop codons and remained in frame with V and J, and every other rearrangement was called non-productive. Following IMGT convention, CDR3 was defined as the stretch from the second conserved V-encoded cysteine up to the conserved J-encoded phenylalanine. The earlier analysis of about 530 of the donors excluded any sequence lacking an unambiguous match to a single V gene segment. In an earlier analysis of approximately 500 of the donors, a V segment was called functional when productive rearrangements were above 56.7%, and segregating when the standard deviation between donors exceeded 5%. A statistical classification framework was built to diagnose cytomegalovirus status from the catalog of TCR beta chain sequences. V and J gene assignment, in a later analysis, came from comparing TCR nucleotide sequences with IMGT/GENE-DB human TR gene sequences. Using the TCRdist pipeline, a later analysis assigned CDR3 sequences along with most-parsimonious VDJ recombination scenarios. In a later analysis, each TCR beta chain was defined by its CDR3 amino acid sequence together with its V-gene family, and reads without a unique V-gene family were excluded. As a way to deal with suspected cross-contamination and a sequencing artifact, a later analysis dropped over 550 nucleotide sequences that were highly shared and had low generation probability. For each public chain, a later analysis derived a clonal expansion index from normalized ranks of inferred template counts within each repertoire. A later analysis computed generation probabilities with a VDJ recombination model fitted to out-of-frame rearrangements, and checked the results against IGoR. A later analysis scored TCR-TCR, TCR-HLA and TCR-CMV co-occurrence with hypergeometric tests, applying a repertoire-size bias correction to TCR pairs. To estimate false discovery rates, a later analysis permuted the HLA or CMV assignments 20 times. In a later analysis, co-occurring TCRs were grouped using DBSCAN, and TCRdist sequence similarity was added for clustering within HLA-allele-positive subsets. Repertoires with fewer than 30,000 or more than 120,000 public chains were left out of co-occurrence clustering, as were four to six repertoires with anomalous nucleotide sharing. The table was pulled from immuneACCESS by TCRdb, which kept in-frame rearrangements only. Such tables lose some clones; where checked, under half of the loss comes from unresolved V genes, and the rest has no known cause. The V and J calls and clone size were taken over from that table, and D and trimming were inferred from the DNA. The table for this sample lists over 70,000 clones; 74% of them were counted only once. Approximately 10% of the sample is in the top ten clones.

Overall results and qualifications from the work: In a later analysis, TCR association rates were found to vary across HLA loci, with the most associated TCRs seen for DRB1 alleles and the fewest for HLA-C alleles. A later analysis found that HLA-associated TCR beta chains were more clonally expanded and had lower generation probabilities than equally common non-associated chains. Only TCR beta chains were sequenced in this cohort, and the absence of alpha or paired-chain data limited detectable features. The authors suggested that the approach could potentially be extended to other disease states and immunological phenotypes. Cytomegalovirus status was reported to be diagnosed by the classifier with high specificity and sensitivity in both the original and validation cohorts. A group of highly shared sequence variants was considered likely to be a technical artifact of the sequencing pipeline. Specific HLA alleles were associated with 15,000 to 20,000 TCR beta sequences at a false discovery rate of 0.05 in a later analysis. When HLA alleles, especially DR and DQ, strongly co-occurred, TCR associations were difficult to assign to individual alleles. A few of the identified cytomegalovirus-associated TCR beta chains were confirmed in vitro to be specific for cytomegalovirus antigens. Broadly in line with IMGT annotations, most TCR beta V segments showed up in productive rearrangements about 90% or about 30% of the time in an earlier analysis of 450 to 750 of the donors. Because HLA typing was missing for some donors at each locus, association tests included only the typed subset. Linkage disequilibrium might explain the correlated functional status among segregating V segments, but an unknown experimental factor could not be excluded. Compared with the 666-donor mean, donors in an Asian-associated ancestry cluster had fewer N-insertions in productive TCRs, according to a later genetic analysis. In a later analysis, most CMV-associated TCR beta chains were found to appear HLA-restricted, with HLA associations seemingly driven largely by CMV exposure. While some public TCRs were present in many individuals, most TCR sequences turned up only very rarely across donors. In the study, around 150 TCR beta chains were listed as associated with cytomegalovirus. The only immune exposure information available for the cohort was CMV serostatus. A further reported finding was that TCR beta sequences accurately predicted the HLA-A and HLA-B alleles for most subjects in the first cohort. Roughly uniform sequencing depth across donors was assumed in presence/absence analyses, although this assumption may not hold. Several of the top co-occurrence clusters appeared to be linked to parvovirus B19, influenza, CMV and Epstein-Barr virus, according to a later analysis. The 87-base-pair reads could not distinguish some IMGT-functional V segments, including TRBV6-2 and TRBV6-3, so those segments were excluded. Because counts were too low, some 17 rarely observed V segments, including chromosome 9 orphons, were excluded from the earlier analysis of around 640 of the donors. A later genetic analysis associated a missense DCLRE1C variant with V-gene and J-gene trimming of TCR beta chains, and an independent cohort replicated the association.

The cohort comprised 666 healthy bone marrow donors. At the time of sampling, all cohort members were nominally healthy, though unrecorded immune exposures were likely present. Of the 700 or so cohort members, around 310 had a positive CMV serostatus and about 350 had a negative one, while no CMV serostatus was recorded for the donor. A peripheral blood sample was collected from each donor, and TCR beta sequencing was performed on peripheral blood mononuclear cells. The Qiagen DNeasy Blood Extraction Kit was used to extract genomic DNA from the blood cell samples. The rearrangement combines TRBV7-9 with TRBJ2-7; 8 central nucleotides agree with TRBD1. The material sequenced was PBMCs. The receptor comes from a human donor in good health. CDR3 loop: CASSRTGIEQYF. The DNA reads TGTGCCAGCAGCCGGACAGGGATCGAGCAGTACTTC.